Presented here are 28 T cell receptor beta chains from one specimen sequenced in a study of identical twins. One entry per CDR3 protein, called by TCRdb with MiXCR from the 5' RACE reads. In the table there are some 630,000 distinct CDR3 sequences, around 7.5% of which are singletons. These data also featured in a second study, about yellow fever vaccine responses in identical twins.

The source material was PBMCs. The receptors derive from a woman under 30 in good health.

This clonotype was detected ten times or more. The rearrangement joins TRBV9 to TRBJ2-3, with 12 bases lining up with TRBD2. Germline V gene sequence: CDR1 SGDLS, CDR2 YYNGEE. The CDR3 is 16 residues long. V was clipped by 3 bases and J by 1 base; unmatched bases: 3. CDR3 bases: TGTGCCAGCAGCGCTAGCGGGAGGGCAGGCACAGATACGCAGTATTTT. Its translation: CASSASGRAGTDTQYF.

This clonotype has a count of ten or more. The chain joins TRBV6-5 to TRBJ1-4; 9 nucleotides align to TRBD1. Looked up from germline, CDR1 is MNHEY and CDR2 is SVGAGI. V lost 2 bases, J lost 8 bases, and 6 bases stayed unmatched. The CDR3 is 15 residues long. The CDR3 loop reads CASSYGTGKREKLFF. The CDR3 coding sequence is TGTGCCAGCAGTTACGGGACAGGGAAACGGGAAAAACTGTTTTTT.

This clonotype was seen more than once but under ten times. This chain uses TRBV14 with TRBJ2-2; TRBD1 matches 9 bases. CDR3 length: 16 amino acids. Losses at the gene ends were 2 bases for V and 4 bases for J; bases not matched to a gene: 5. Per germline, CDR1 SGHDN and CDR2 FVKESK. The CDR3 is CASSQYGQGLTGELFF. In DNA form, the CDR3 reads TGTGCCAGCAGCCAATATGGACAGGGGCTCACCGGGGAGCTGTTTTTT.

This clonotype was seen ten or more times. This chain uses TRBV5-1 with TRBJ1-5, with 7 positions matching TRBD1. The CDR3 spans 13 residues. The germline gives CDR1 SGHRS, CDR2 YFSETQ. The V segment lost 4 bases and the J segment 7 bases; nucleotides outside the gene matches: 5. The CDR3 is CASSPSGGQPQHF. For the CDR3, the DNA is TGCGCCAGCAGCCCCTCAGGGGGACAGCCCCAGCATTTT.

This clonotype was counted between two and nine times. V gene TRBV11-3 combines with J gene TRBJ2-2; 7 positions agree with TRBD2. CDR1 SGHNT and CDR2 YENEEA come from the germline V gene. This CDR3 contains 17 residues. With 1 base clipped from V and 5 bases from J, the junction kept 10 bases outside the gene matches. The CDR3 spells CASSLGPSGVRTGELFF. The CDR3 coding sequence is TGTGCCAGCAGCTTAGGTCCTAGCGGTGTGAGGACCGGGGAGCTGTTTTTT.

Details on this clonotype: This clone may be a read error of a much larger clone one base away. This rearrangement joins TRBV15 to TRBJ2-7; 10 bases agree with TRBD1. Germline V gives CDR1 LNHNV, CDR2 YYDKDF (reference sequence). CDR3 length equals 14 residues. The CDR3 DNA reads as TGTGCCACCAGCAGGGACAGGGGGACCTACGAGCAGCACGTC. Protein product: CATSRDRGTYEQHV.

This clonotype appeared a few times. This chain connects TRBV5-1 to TRBJ2-2, with D maybe TRBD1 (5 bases). With 6 bases removed from V and 0 bases from J, the gap between germline ends came to 15 bases. The CDR3 runs to 16 residues. From germline, CDR1 is SGHRS and CDR2 YFSETQ. This chain's CDR3 is CASNPTGSTNTGELFF. The CDR3 nucleotides are TGCGCCAGCAACCCTACAGGCTCGACGAACACCGGGGAGCTGTTTTTT. Drawing the rest from reference TRBV5-1 and TRBJ2-2, the complete variable domain is KAGVTQTPRYLIKTRGQQVTLSCSPISGHRSVSWYQQTPGQGLQFLFEYFSETQRNKGNFPGRFSGRQFSNSRSEMNVSTLELGDSALYLCASNPTGSTNTGELFFGEGSRLTVL.

This clonotype appeared many times. The chain links TRBV9 to TRBJ2-1; 7 positions agree with TRBD2. The CDR3 loop spans 15 amino acids. Germline V gene lookup returns CDR1 SGDLS and CDR2 YYNGEE. The V gene end was trimmed by 2 bases and the J gene end by 6 bases; junction bases not matched to a gene: 8. The CDR3 reads CASSVWGEGRNEQFF. CDR3 sequence (DNA): TGTGCCAGCAGCGTTTGGGGGGAGGGTCGCAATGAGCAGTTCTTC.

This clonotype was seen a handful of times. The rearrangement uses TRBV20-1 and TRBJ1-2; D may be TRBD1 (6 bases). The CDR3 is made up of 14 amino acids. Germline CDR1 reads DFQATT; CDR2 reads SNEGSKA (reference sequence). Trimming took 1 base from V and 6 from J, leaving 15 bases between them. DNA for the CDR3: TGCAGTGCTAGAGGCAGGGGAGGGTTTAATGGCTACACCTTC. Protein sequence: CSARGRGGFNGYTF.

This clonotype has at least ten counts. The gene calls are TRBV6-5 and TRBJ1-6; D unresolved. Between the trimmed V and J ends, which lost 3 bases and 0 bases, there was a span of 6 bases. The CDR3 consists of 15 residues. The V gene's germline CDR1 is MNHEY and CDR2 SVGAGI. This CDR3 is CASSYGSSYNSPLHF. DNA for the CDR3: TGTGCCAGCAGTTATGGGAGCTCCTATAATTCACCCCTCCACTTT.

This clonotype was seen a handful of times. V gene TRBV28 combines with J gene TRBJ2-7; no clear D gene. With 7 bases removed from V and 3 bases from J, the gap between germline ends came to 19 bases. The CDR3 contains 15 residues. Germline V gives CDR1 MDHEN, CDR2 SYDVKM. CDR3 coding DNA: TGTGCCAGCACCCCTGGTGGCGCTCCCCTCTACGAGCAGTACGTC. Residues: CASTPGGAPLYEQYV.

This clonotype has a count of ten or more. The gene calls are TRBV25-1 and TRBJ2-7; D uncertain. With 4 bases removed from V and 3 bases from J, the gap between germline ends came to 7 bases. This CDR3 spans 12 amino acids. CDR1 MGHDK and CDR2 SYGVNS come from the germline V gene. CDR3 in amino acids: CASSGPYYEQYF. CDR3 nucleotide sequence: TGTGCCAGCAGTGGACCATACTACGAGCAGTACTTC.

V usage is TRBV28 and J usage is TRBJ2-2; maybe TRBD2 (5 bases). The V and J ends lost 7 bases and 2 bases respectively, with 17 bases between them. This CDR3 is 16 amino acids long. Germline-derived CDR1 and CDR2 are MDHEN and SYDVKM. CDR3 DNA sequence: TGTGCCAGCACCACGAGCTCAGGACTCAACACCGGGGAGCTGTTTTTT. As protein: CASTTSSGLNTGELFF.

The sample holds many counts of this clonotype. The chain is built from TRBV20-1 and TRBJ1-5; 7 nucleotides match TRBD1. The trim removed 6 bases at V and 1 base at J, leaving 3 bases unmatched. CDR1 DFQATT and CDR2 SNEGSKA come from the germline V gene (reference sequence). The CDR3 loop spans 13 amino acids. CDR3 nucleotides: TGCAGTGCGCGGACAGGCAGCAATCAGCCCCAGCATTTT. This gives the protein CSARTGSNQPQHF.

The J gene is TRBJ2-2, the V gene TRBV5-1, with TRBD2 identical over 14 bases. Germline trimming cut 0 bases from V and 7 bases from J; bases unmatched to any gene: 11. Germline CDR1 SGHRS, CDR2 YFSETQ. CDR3 size: 19 residues. The CDR3 DNA reads as TGCGCCAGCAGCTTGGTGGGACTAGCGGGAGTCCAAGGAAGCGGGGAGCTGTTTTTT. Its translation is CASSLVGLAGVQGSGELFF.

This clonotype has more than one count but fewer than ten. A junction end diverges from the germline sequence, so it may reflect a read error. The genes are TRBV9 and TRBJ2-7, with unresolved D. Per germline, CDR1 SGDLS and CDR2 YYNGEE. The CDR3 extends over 14 amino acids. The CDR3 region has the DNA TGTGCCAGCAGCCCCACGGTTAGGTCCTCCGAGCAGTACTTC. Translated, it gives CASSPTVRSSEQYF.

V usage is TRBV18 and J usage is TRBJ2-1, with D tentatively TRBD1 (5 bases). Germline loops: CDR1 KGHSH, CDR2 LQKENI. V was clipped by 3 bases and J by 5 bases, with 17 bases between them. CDR3 length: 16 amino acids. CDR3 sequence (DNA): TGTGCCAGCTCACCCCCGCAGAGACAGAACCACAATGAGCAGTTCTTC. Amino acids: CASSPPQRQNHNEQFF.

This sequence joins TRBV11-2 and TRBJ1-4; D is unclear. V was cut by 1 base and J by 12 bases, with 18 bases left in between. The CDR3 length is 15 residues. From germline, CDR1 is SGHAT and CDR2 FQNNGV. The CDR3 loop is CASSLVSVPGIELFF. As DNA, the CDR3 is TGTGCCAGCAGCTTAGTGTCGGTTCCGGGCATCGAACTGTTTTTT.

This clonotype was picked up a small number of times. The chain combines TRBV12-3 or TRBV12-4 with TRBJ2-1; D gene uncertain. Trimming stripped 1 base from V and 4 bases from J, with 11 bases between. CDR3 length equals 15 residues. The CDR3 sequence: CASSLVSGPYNEQFF. CDR3 in DNA: TGTGCCAGCAGTTTAGTGTCCGGGCCGTACAATGAGCAGTTCTTC.

This clonotype was recorded many times. This chain links TRBV3-1 with TRBJ1-2; TRBD1 aligns across 11 bases. The CDR3 contains 15 residues. The germline V gene encodes CDR1 LGHDT and CDR2 YNNKEL (reference sequence). Germline trimming cut 4 bases from V and 8 bases from J; bases unmatched to any gene: 9. The CDR3 bases are TGTGCCAGCAGCCTAACCGGGACAGGGGGGAAAGGCTACACCTTC. It translates to CASSLTGTGGKGYTF. Drawing the rest from reference TRBV3-1 and TRBJ1-2, the complete variable domain is DTAVSQTPKYLVTQMGNDKSIKCEQNLGHDTMYWYKQDSKKFLKIMFSYNNKELIINETVPNRFSPKSPDKAHLNLHINSLELGDSAVYFCASSLTGTGGKGYTFGSGTRLTVV.

The chain recombines TRBV14 with TRBJ1-6; unclear D gene. CDR3 size: 14 residues. The germline V gene has CDR1 SGHDN and CDR2 FVKESK. Trimming cost V 6 bases and J 5 bases, with 11 bases left between them. The CDR3 sequence: CASRLNMDNSPLHF. CDR3 DNA: TGTGCCAGCAGACTAAATATGGATAATTCACCCCTCCACTTT.

The chain uses TRBV6-2 or TRBV6-3 and TRBJ1-1, with D possibly being TRBD1 (5 bases). The V gene's germline CDR1 is MNHEY and CDR2 SVGEGT. This CDR3 spans 13 amino acids. Trimming stripped 2 bases from V and 8 bases from J, with 12 bases between. The CDR3 spells CASSYAGSPEAFF. In nucleotides, the CDR3 is TGTGCCAGCAGTTACGCAGGGAGCCCCGAAGCTTTCTTT.

A few counts support this clonotype. The rearrangement uses TRBV20-1 and TRBJ1-2; TRBD1 matches at 7 bases. The CDR3 is 17 amino acids. The germline V gene encodes CDR1 DFQATT and CDR2 SNEGSKA (reference sequence). Losses at the gene ends were 5 bases for V and 0 bases for J; bases not matched to a gene: 15. The CDR3 here is CSAVIGAGGLTNYGYTF. The CDR3 region has the DNA TGCAGTGCTGTTATTGGGGCAGGGGGATTGACTAACTATGGCTACACCTTC.

There are many counts of this clonotype. The chain employs TRBV5-1 and TRBJ1-1; 7 bases are shared with TRBD1. Trimming at V came to 4 bases and at J to 11 bases, leaving 14 bases not matched to a gene. The CDR3 sequence is 14 residues long. CDR1 and CDR2 from the germline V gene are SGHRS and YFSETQ. The CDR3 DNA follows: TGCGCCAGCAGCGTGCCTGACAGGGCCCACGGGGCTTTCTTT. Its protein product is CASSVPDRAHGAFF.

This chain links TRBV12-3 or TRBV12-4 with TRBJ1-2; unclear D gene. V gave up 3 bases and J gave up 4 bases, with 9 bases separating them. The CDR3 spans 13 residues. CDR3 bases: TGTGCCAGCAGTTTCGGGAAAAGCTATGGCTACACCTTC. Its translation: CASSFGKSYGYTF.

The CDR3 DNA reads TGTGCCAGCAGCCCACAGGGGTGGGGGAAAAGGCGCACAGATACGCAGTATTTT. Its protein product is CASSPQGWGKRRTDTQYF. The chain joins TRBV9 to TRBJ2-3, with 7 bases lining up with TRBD1. From germline, CDR1 is SGDLS and CDR2 YYNGEE. The CDR3 extends over 18 amino acids. The V and J ends lost 4 bases and 1 base, in that order; junction bases with no gene match: 15.

The J gene is TRBJ2-5, the V gene TRBV28; 10 bases line up with TRBD1. Per germline, CDR1 MDHEN and CDR2 SYDVKM. V lost 5 bases, J lost 5 bases, and 11 bases stayed unmatched. The CDR3 has 16 residues. This chain's CDR3 is CASSPGTGDGRETQYF. CDR3 coding DNA: TGTGCCAGCAGTCCGGGGACAGGGGACGGGCGGGAGACCCAGTACTTC.

This clonotype was seen repeatedly, ten times or more. The chain carries TRBV12-3 or TRBV12-4 and TRBJ2-1; perhaps TRBD1 as D (5 bases). The CDR3 runs to 13 residues. Between the trimmed V and J ends, which lost 3 bases and 3 bases, there was a span of 6 bases. CDR3 bases: TGTGCCAGCAGTTTTGGACACTACAATGAGCAGTTCTTC. Its translation is CASSFGHYNEQFF.